This is a list of T cell receptor beta chains from one sample in a study of blood T cell repertoires in COVID-19. Data came from immunoSEQ multiplex PCR; TCRdb stores just in-frame clones and leaves some out. The data contain roughly 160,000 clones, roughly 85% of them singletons. Sequencing was performed on peripheral blood. These receptors all stem from a man aged 40-49 years with acute or convalescent COVID-19. The CDR3 runs from the conserved cysteine through the conserved F or W. A D gene is named only where the DNA matches it firmly. Only part of the rows carry a size: once, few, many, or a class if the clone is expanded.

d_gene	v_gene	j_gene	abundance	CDR3aa	CDR3nt
NA	TRBV29-1	TRBJ2-2	NA	CSAWTGTGELFF	TGCAGCGCCTGGACTGGCACCGGGGAGCTGTTTTTT
NA	TRBV20-1	TRBJ1-1	NA	CSASYRMTSLGGEAFF	TGCAGTGCTAGTTATCGAATGACATCCTTGGGTGGTGAAGCTTTCTTT
NA	TRBV19	TRBJ2-7	NA	CASSPSWGYEQYF	TGTGCCAGTAGTCCTAGCTGGGGCTACGAGCAGTACTTC
NA	TRBV3-1/TRBV3-2	TRBJ1-2	few	CASSQGVNYGYTF	TGTGCCAGCAGCCAAGGAGTAAACTATGGCTACACCTTC
NA	TRBV30	TRBJ1-2	NA	CAWSVRYGYTF	TGTGCCTGGAGTGTACGGTATGGCTACACCTTC
TRBD2	TRBV10-3	TRBJ2-3	NA	CAIRMAGGTDTQYF	TGTGCCATCAGGATGGCGGGGGGCACAGATACGCAGTATTTT
NA	TRBV27	TRBJ2-1	NA	CASRTGSSSYNEQFF	TGTGCCAGCAGAACAGGGTCCAGCTCCTACAATGAGCAGTTCTTC
NA	TRBV9	TRBJ1-4	few	CASSVGGSNEKLFF	TGTGCCAGCAGCGTAGGAGGGAGTAATGAAAAACTGTTTTTT
TRBD2	TRBV5-4	TRBJ2-1	NA	CASSLGGGAIEQFF	TGTGCCAGCAGCTTGGGCGGGGGGGCCATTGAGCAGTTCTTC
NA	TRBV5-1	TRBJ2-1	NA	CASSVGIGNEQFF	TGCGCCAGCAGCGTCGGGATTGGGAATGAGCAGTTCTTC